The 31 T cell receptor beta chains in this list originate from one sample, sequenced in a study of cytomegalovirus exposure and HLA in healthy donors. PCR used 60 Vbeta primers and 13 Jbeta primers. Data came from immunoSEQ multiplex PCR; TCRdb stores just in-frame clones and leaves some out. This table has 90,000 to 110,000 clones, roughly 80% appearing once. The sequenced sample consisted of PBMCs. Receptors were obtained from a woman in her 40s in good health and CMV-seropositive.

The rearrangement joins TRBV4-1 to TRBJ2-3; 8 nucleotides agree with TRBD2. The CDR3 is 15 residues long. Germline-derived CDR1 and CDR2 are MGHRA and YSYEKL. V shed 5 bases and J 2 bases; nucleotides not matched to a gene: 6. The CDR3 is CASSNRGRFTDTQYF. In DNA, the CDR3 is TGCGCCAGCAGCAATCGCGGGAGGTTCACAGATACGCAGTATTTT.

In this sample, this clone turned up once. V and J are TRBV5-1 and TRBJ2-3, with TRBD2 identical over 8 bases. The CDR3 is made up of 16 amino acids. With 2 bases clipped from V and 2 bases from J, the junction kept 7 bases outside the gene matches. CDR1 and CDR2 from the germline V gene are SGHRS and YFSETQ. CDR3 residues: CASSLKRELYTDTQYF. CDR3 coding DNA: TGCGCCAGCAGCTTAAAGCGGGAGCTTTACACAGATACGCAGTATTTT.

The V call is TRBV5-1, the J call TRBJ1-1; possible D gene TRBD1, 6 bases. Trimming took 0 bases from V and 4 from J, leaving 10 bases between them. The CDR3 runs to 14 residues. CDR1 is SGHRS and CDR2 is YFSETQ in the germline V gene. The CDR3 region is CASSLAGASTEAFF. For the CDR3, the DNA is TGCGCCAGCAGCTTGGCAGGGGCGAGCACTGAAGCTTTCTTT. Full variable domain (rest looked up from reference TRBV5-1 and TRBJ1-1): KAGVTQTPRYLIKTRGQQVTLSCSPISGHRSVSWYQQTPGQGLQFLFEYFSETQRNKGNFPGRFSGRQFSNSRSEMNVSTLELGDSALYLCASSLAGASTEAFFGQGTRLTVV.

This clone was seen only a few times. The V and J genes are TRBV5-4 and TRBJ2-2; D gene unclear. Germline V gene sequence: CDR1 SGHNT, CDR2 YYREEE (reference sequence). V lost 4 bases, J lost 4 bases, and 17 bases lay in between. The CDR3 has 16 amino acids. The CDR3: CASSQDPLSLTGELFF. In DNA, the CDR3 is TGTGCCAGCAGCCAAGATCCCCTAAGTCTCACCGGGGAGCTGTTTTTT. Using reference TRBV5-4 and TRBJ2-2 for the parts outside the CDR3, the full variable domain is ETGVTQSPTHLIKTRGQQVTLRCSSQSGHNTVSWYQQALGQGPQFIFQYYREEENGRGNFPPRFSGLQFPNYSSELNVNALELDDSALYLCASSQDPLSLTGELFFGEGSRLTVL.

This clone showed up just a few times. The chain uses TRBV6-1 and TRBJ2-5, with a possible D match to TRBD2 (6 bases). V was cut by 11 bases and J by 1 base, with 20 bases left in between. The CDR3 extends over 15 amino acids. Looked up from germline, CDR1 is MNHNS and CDR2 is SASEGT. CDR3 sequence reads: CASEAGGLGQETQYF. The CDR3 DNA sequence: TGTGCCTCCGAAGCCGGGGGACTGGGCCAAGAGACCCAGTACTTC.

The CDR3 nucleotides are TGCAGCGTTGAAGAATGGACTAGCGGGATAAATGAGCAGTTCTTC. Translating it yields CSVEEWTSGINEQFF. The genes are TRBV29-1 and TRBJ2-1; the match to TRBD2 covers 12 bases. The CDR3 length is 15 residues. V lost 0 bases and J lost 7; bases outside the gene matches: 4. Germline V lookup: CDR1 SQVTM, CDR2 ANQGSEA.

This chain links TRBV18 with TRBJ2-7; possibly TRBD1 for D (6 bases). CDR1 and CDR2 from the germline V gene are KGHSH and LQKENI. V lost 2 bases and J lost 1, with 15 bases in between. The CDR3 is 16 amino acids. The DNA of the CDR3 is TGTGCCAGCTCACCATTCGTATCGACAGGTTCCTACGAGCAGTACTTC. Its protein is CASSPFVSTGSYEQYF.

This clone has just one count. This chain links TRBV7-9 with TRBJ2-5; the match to TRBD1 covers 7 bases. Germline V lookup: CDR1 SEHNR, CDR2 FQNEAQ (reference sequence). This CDR3 has 15 residues. V shed 4 bases and J 4 bases; nucleotides not matched to a gene: 9. In nucleotides, the CDR3 is TGTGCCAGCAGCTCACCCGACAGGGTAGGAGAGACCCAGTACTTC. As protein: CASSSPDRVGETQYF.

In its sample, this clone was seen once. The rearrangement uses TRBV6-5 and TRBJ1-1, with D possibly matching TRBD1 (5 bases). Per the germline V gene, CDR1 is MNHEY and CDR2 is SVGAGI. The CDR3 has 13 amino acids. Trimming cost V 7 bases and J 4 bases, with 13 bases left between them. CDR3 DNA: TGTGCCAGCACCCAGGGAGGACGCACTGAAGCTTTCTTT. Translation: CASTQGGRTEAFF.

The CDR3 DNA reads as TGTGCCAGCAGTGAAGACAGGGTACGCTACGAGCAGTACTTC. Translated: CASSEDRVRYEQYF. V and J are TRBV6-1 and TRBJ2-7, with a weak D call TRBD1 (6 bases). This CDR3 spans 14 amino acids. The V gene's germline CDR1 is MNHNS and CDR2 SASEGT. The V and J ends lost 1 base and 3 bases respectively, with 10 bases between them.

V usage is TRBV5-1 and J usage is TRBJ2-5; D possibly corresponds to TRBD2 (7 bases). CDR1 and CDR2 from the germline V gene are SGHRS and YFSETQ. The CDR3 extends over 20 amino acids. With 3 bases removed from V and 0 bases from J, the gap between germline ends came to 27 bases. CDR3 in amino acids: CASSSTPRLWEGEYQETQYF. The CDR3 nucleotides read TGCGCCAGCAGCTCCACACCCCGACTTTGGGAGGGGGAGTACCAAGAGACCCAGTACTTC.

This clone has only a few counts. This rearrangement joins TRBV5-1 to TRBJ2-2; 10 bases map to TRBD1. Germline CDR1 reads SGHRS; CDR2 reads YFSETQ. The trim removed 5 bases at V and 1 base at J, leaving 23 bases unmatched. The CDR3 loop spans 22 amino acids. This CDR3 is CASRLPLIWGTGVDRNTGELFF. CDR3 sequence (DNA): TGCGCCAGCAGGTTACCCCTCATATGGGGGACAGGGGTCGATCGGAACACCGGGGAGCTGTTTTTT.

The chain carries TRBV19 and TRBJ2-7; D possibly corresponds to TRBD1 (6 bases). V was clipped by 9 bases and J by 3 bases, with 21 bases between them. The CDR3 is made up of 15 amino acids. Germline V gene data show CDR1 as LNHDA and CDR2 as SQIVND (reference sequence). In DNA form, the CDR3 reads TGTGCCAGCCAGCCCCAGGGGAACGTTCTCTACGAGCAGTACTTC. Its translation: CASQPQGNVLYEQYF. The variable domain in full, completed from reference TRBV19 and TRBJ2-7, reads DGGITQSPKYLFRKEGQNVTLSCEQNLNHDAMYWYRQDPGQGLRLIYYSQIVNDFQKGDIAEGYSVSREKKESFPLTVTSAQKNPTAFYLCASQPQGNVLYEQYFGPGTRLTVT.

CDR3 amino acids: CATSRGQGEKLFF. The CDR3 bases are TGTGCCACCAGCAGGGGACAGGGTGAAAAACTGTTTTTT. The chain combines TRBV15 with TRBJ1-4, with 9 bases aligning to TRBD1. Germline trimming cut 3 bases from V and 7 bases from J; bases unmatched to any gene: 0. Per germline, CDR1 LNHNV and CDR2 YYDKDF (reference sequence). The CDR3 runs 13 residues.

The chain employs TRBV5-1 and TRBJ2-3; D ambiguous. The CDR3 spans 12 residues. V gave up 0 bases and J gave up 8 bases, with 7 bases separating them. The germline V gene encodes CDR1 SGHRS and CDR2 YFSETQ. In DNA form, the CDR3 reads TGCGCCAGCAGCTTGGAATTCGGTACGCAGTATTTT. Protein product: CASSLEFGTQYF. Using reference TRBV5-1 and TRBJ2-3 for the parts outside the CDR3, the full variable domain is KAGVTQTPRYLIKTRGQQVTLSCSPISGHRSVSWYQQTPGQGLQFLFEYFSETQRNKGNFPGRFSGRQFSNSRSEMNVSTLELGDSALYLCASSLEFGTQYFGPGTRLTVL.

As regards this clone: Distinct nucleotide sequences in the sample also encode this CDR3. V is TRBV28 and J is TRBJ2-2; 10 bases are shared with TRBD1. Germline trimming cut 1 base from V and 4 bases from J; bases unmatched to any gene: 12. Germline CDR1 and CDR2: MDHEN and SYDVKM. The length of the CDR3 is 19 residues. The chain's CDR3 is CASSLFGKVGQGSTGELFF. Here the CDR3 DNA reads TGTGCCAGCAGTTTATTTGGCAAGGTGGGACAGGGGAGCACCGGGGAGCTGTTTTTT.

CDR3 amino acids: CASSKVRQLSPSEKLFF. DNA for the CDR3: TGTGCCAGCAGCAAAGTGAGACAGCTCTCCCCTTCGGAAAAACTGTTTTTT. The chain recombines TRBV21-1 with TRBJ1-4; the tabulated D call, TRBD1, remains unverified against the DNA. TRBV21-1 is labeled a pseudogene. The length of the CDR3 is 17 residues.

CDR3 bases: TGTGCCAGCAGCGCGGAGGGCGGCGAGAACACCGGGGAGCTGTTTTTT. Its protein product is CASSAEGGENTGELFF. This rearrangement joins TRBV5-4 to TRBJ2-2; D might be TRBD2 (6 bases). Per germline, CDR1 SGHNT and CDR2 YYREEE (reference sequence). This CDR3 is 16 amino acids long. V was shortened by 4 bases and J by 1 base, with 14 bases between the two germline ends. The full variable domain, rest sourced from reference TRBV5-4 and TRBJ2-2, is ETGVTQSPTHLIKTRGQQVTLRCSSQSGHNTVSWYQQALGQGPQFIFQYYREEENGRGNFPPRFSGLQFPNYSSELNVNALELDDSALYLCASSAEGGENTGELFFGEGSRLTVL.

Details on this clone: A junction boundary mismatches the germline segment, possibly from a read error. The CDR3 DNA reads TGCGCCAGCAGCCAAGATCGAGCCGGGAACTATGGCTACACCTTC. Its translation: CASSQDRAGNYGYTF. The rearrangement links TRBV5-5 to TRBJ1-2; no clear D. CDR1 and CDR2 (germline): SGHKS, YYEKEE (reference sequence). The CDR3 length is 15 residues.

The V call is TRBV4-1, the J call TRBJ1-5, with 7 bases identical to TRBD1. The J segment lost 7 bases and the V segment lost 4 bases, leaving 10 bases of the junction unmatched. There are 15 residues in the CDR3. CDR1 and CDR2 from the germline V gene are MGHRA and YSYEKL. CDR3 DNA sequence: TGCGCCAGCAGCCCCGTTGAGGGGGCCGGGCAGCCCCAGCATTTT. This gives the protein CASSPVEGAGQPQHF.

This sequence joins TRBV28 and TRBJ2-7; possibly TRBD1 for D (5 bases). Trimming removed 0 bases from V and 0 bases from J, with 18 bases in between. The CDR3 has 18 residues. Germline values: CDR1 MDHEN, CDR2 SYDVKM. The CDR3 sequence is CASSLWGPYGRASYEQYF. CDR3 DNA sequence: TGTGCCAGCAGTTTATGGGGGCCATACGGCAGGGCCTCCTACGAGCAGTACTTC.

Here the CDR3 DNA reads TGTGCCAGCAGTTACTCAGGGGGTGGTGACTACGAGCAGTACTTC. The encoded protein is CASSYSGGGDYEQYF. The chain links TRBV6-5 to TRBJ2-7, with TRBD1 as a possible D gene (6 bases). V gave up 0 bases and J gave up 3 bases, with 12 bases separating them. The CDR3 totals 15 residues. Germline assignment: CDR1 MNHEY and CDR2 SVGAGI.

CDR3 sequence: CSVLAGGSDTQYF. Here the CDR3 DNA reads TGCAGCGTCCTAGCGGGAGGTTCAGATACGCAGTATTTT. This chain connects TRBV29-1 to TRBJ2-3, with TRBD2 identical over 11 bases. Unmatched junction bases numbered 3, after V lost 6 bases and J lost 4 bases. The CDR3 contains 13 residues. Germline V gene data show CDR1 as SQVTM and CDR2 as ANQGSEA.

The chain links TRBV11-2 to TRBJ2-2; 8 bases are a match to TRBD1. The CDR3 sequence is 16 residues long. CDR1 SGHAT and CDR2 FQNNGV come from the germline V gene. V was clipped by 5 bases and J by 2 bases; unmatched bases: 7. The CDR3 loop is CASSTLQGANTGELFF. The CDR3 DNA reads as TGTGCCAGCAGCACTCTTCAGGGGGCCAACACCGGGGAGCTGTTTTTT.

The chain couples TRBV10-2 to TRBJ2-3; no clear D gene. The CDR3 extends over 14 amino acids. Deletions cut 4 bases from V and 0 bases from J, with 8 bases between. The germline CDR1 and CDR2 sequences are WSHSY and SAAADI. This chain's CDR3 is CASSGSISTDTQYF. DNA of the CDR3: TGCGCCAGCAGTGGGAGCATAAGCACAGATACGCAGTATTTT.

The rearrangement joins TRBV5-6 to TRBJ1-1; tentative D call: TRBD1 (5 bases). This CDR3 region has 16 residues. Germline lookup yields CDR1 SGHDT and CDR2 YYEEEE. Deletions cut 0 bases from V and 1 base from J, with 13 bases between. CDR3 amino acids: CASSLVPVGGNTEAFF. The CDR3 region has the DNA TGTGCCAGCAGCTTGGTCCCAGTGGGGGGGAACACTGAAGCTTTCTTT.

The V call is TRBV19, the J call TRBJ2-7; weak D call: TRBD2 (6 bases). Between the trimmed V and J ends, which lost 6 bases and 7 bases, there was a span of 13 bases. The germline V gene encodes CDR1 LNHDA and CDR2 SQIVND (reference sequence). The CDR3 loop spans 12 amino acids. This CDR3 reads CASSLGGREQYF. As DNA, the CDR3 is TGTGCCAGTAGCCTTGGGGGGAGGGAGCAGTACTTC.

The J gene is TRBJ2-1, the V gene TRBV25-1; 9 positions agree with TRBD1. After removal of 6 bases from V and 8 bases from J, the junction contained 11 bases not matched to a gene. The germline V gene has CDR1 MGHDK and CDR2 SYGVNS. The CDR3 loop spans 15 amino acids. The CDR3, as DNA: TGTGCCAGCAGCCGCCGGGACAGGGTCCGGGATGAGCAGTTCTTC. Translated, it gives CASSRRDRVRDEQFF.

The chain couples TRBV18 to TRBJ2-3; 15 positions match TRBD2. V lost 2 bases and J lost 0; bases outside the gene matches: 6. The V gene's germline CDR1 is KGHSH and CDR2 LQKENI. The CDR3 is made up of 19 amino acids. CDR3 sequence (DNA): TGTGCCAGCTCACCATTGGGACTAGCGGGGGGACCTAGCACAGATACGCAGTATTTT. Translation: CASSPLGLAGGPSTDTQYF.

This clone occurred a few times. The chain joins TRBV7-6 to TRBJ2-3; TRBD2 is a possible D gene (7 bases). The CDR3 is 19 residues long. Germline CDR1 SGHVS, CDR2 FNYEAQ. Trimming pared 5 bases from V and 2 bases from J, leaving 26 bases between. The CDR3 coding sequence is TGTGCCAGCAGCGCGACAACCGGGGGGCACCCTACATACACAGATACGCAGTATTTT. The encoded protein is CASSATTGGHPTYTDTQYF.

This chain uses TRBV2 with TRBJ1-4; D not certain. CDR1 is SNHLY and CDR2 is FYNNEI in the germline V gene. V was shortened by 6 bases and J by 12 bases, with 14 bases between the two germline ends. The CDR3 sequence is 12 residues long. DNA of the CDR3: TGTGCCAGCAGCCCACTTGATAAACAACTGTTTTTT. Translation: CASSPLDKQLFF.